This record looks at one TCR beta chain sequence and its context. The germline V gene encodes CDR1 MNHEY and CDR2 SVGAGI. The V gene lost 7 bases and the J gene lost 9 bases, with 16 bases spanning the gap. The CDR3 consists of 13 residues. The sample is drawn from a study of blood T cell repertoires in COVID-19. Study as a whole: Collection of acute and convalescent COVID-19 samples took place in the United States, Italy and Spain. Sources were T cells, B-cell-depleted T cells, or PBMCs; the material itself was cDNA or gDNA.

In the study's own analysis: Reference gene primers were amplified, and this amplification served to estimate nucleated cell counts. The repertoire was sequenced with immunoSEQ multiplex PCR; TCRdb's copy has only in-frame clones and lacks some. That table furnishes V, J and clone size, whereas the DNA furnished D and trimming. The sample consists of tens of thousands of clones, about 82% of them appearing once. The J gene is TRBJ1-5, the V gene TRBV6-5; D possibly corresponds to TRBD1 (6 bases). This sequence originates from a man over 45 with active COVID-19. The sample taken for sequencing was peripheral blood. In DNA form, the CDR3 reads TGTGCCAGCACCGGACAGAAATCTAGGCCCCAGCATTTT. Encoded protein: CASTGQKSRPQHF.